This T cell receptor beta chain was obtained from a study of shared clonotypes between healthy human individuals. Some clones are missing from TCRdb's copy, which holds only in-frame ones; the method was immunoSEQ multiplex PCR. Here the sample spans about 2.3 million clones, approximately 93% being singletons. Concerning this clone: Its antigen remains unknown. This specimen includes other DNA sequences encoding the same CDR3.

The investigators split CD4+ cells into a CD45RA+ naive subset and a CD45RA-negative memory subset. Overall study results and limits: As a rule, naive subsets had a larger estimated richness than memory subsets.

The CDR3 is made up of 15 amino acids. Trimming shortened V by 0 bases and J by 0 bases, and 5 bases separated the two germline ends. The germline V gene encodes CDR1 MRHNA and CDR2 SNTAGT. The source material was naive CD4+ T cells from PBMCs. Subset: CD45RA+ positively selected. The rearrangement uses TRBV6-4 and TRBJ2-2; D is perhaps TRBD2 (5 bases). The source is a man aged 18 to 29 in good health. Some clones in this sample may be carry-over from other donors' samples. The chain's CDR3 is CASSDSGANTGELFF. CDR3 DNA: TGTGCCAGCAGTGACTCCGGGGCGAACACCGGGGAGCTGTTTTTT.